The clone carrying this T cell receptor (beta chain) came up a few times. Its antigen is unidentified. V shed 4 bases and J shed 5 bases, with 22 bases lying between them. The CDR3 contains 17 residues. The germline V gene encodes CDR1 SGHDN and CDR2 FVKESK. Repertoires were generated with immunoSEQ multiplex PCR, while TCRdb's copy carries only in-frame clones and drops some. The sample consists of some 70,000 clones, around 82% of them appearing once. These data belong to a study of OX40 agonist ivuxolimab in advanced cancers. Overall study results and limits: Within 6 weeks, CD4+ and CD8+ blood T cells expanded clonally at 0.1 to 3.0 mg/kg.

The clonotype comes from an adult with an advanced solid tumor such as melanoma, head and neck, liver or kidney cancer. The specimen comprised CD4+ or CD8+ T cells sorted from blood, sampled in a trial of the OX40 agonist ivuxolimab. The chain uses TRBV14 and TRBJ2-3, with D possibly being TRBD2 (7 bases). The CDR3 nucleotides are TGTGCCAGCAGCCCCCAAGGGGGGGGTACCTTCGGAGATACGCAGTATTTT. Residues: CASSPQGGGTFGDTQYF.